This TCR beta chain was retrieved from a study of CD8+ T cells in alopecia areata. Following RNA extraction, reverse transcription yielded cDNA that acted as the sequencing template. Only in-frame clones appear in the TCRdb table, and some are missing; sequencing was by immunoSEQ multiplex PCR. The sample yields around 190,000 clones, more than 50% seen once. Germline-derived CDR1 and CDR2 are SNHLY and FYNNEI. The CDR3 consists of 13 residues. V lost 4 bases and J lost 6, with 13 bases in between. As to this clone: Its specificity is unknown.

Study-level points and caveats: Although TCR sharing was seen in mice, sharing across patients was less clear, possibly for HLA-related reasons.

The chain carries TRBV2 and TRBJ2-7; TRBD1 might be the D (5 bases). This clonotype was obtained from a human donor in good health. Sequencing was carried out using CD8+ T cells sorted from blood. The CDR3 DNA sequence: TGTGCCAGCAGTGGATTAGGGGTCGGCGAGCAGTACTTC. This encodes CASSGLGVGEQYF.